This T cell receptor beta chain was retrieved from a study of vaccination effects on CD4 cells after COVID-19. Study-level background: Post-vaccine sampling occurred a median 72 days after the second dose.

ViraFEST assay sequencing came after antigen-specific CD4+ T cells were expanded with viral peptide pools. Following culture for ten to eleven days, CD4+ T cells were isolated. Each participant was administered two doses of either the BNT162b2 or the mRNA-1273 vaccine. The culture medium for a few million PBMC per well included around 10 IU/ml IL-2 and 8.5 to 10 ug/ml peptides. On day 3 and again on day 7, half the medium was replaced with IL-2 medium. CDR1 MRHNA and CDR2 SNTAGT come from the germline V gene. Between the trimmed V and J ends, which lost 2 bases and 6 bases, there was a span of 9 bases. This CDR3 region has 13 residues. Repertoires were generated with immunoSEQ multiplex PCR, while TCRdb's copy carries only in-frame clones and drops some. The data hold some 11,000 clones, with 71% observed a single time. Regarding this clone: Its antigen is not identified.

The sequence was obtained from a human donor who received a COVID-19 vaccine. The chain couples TRBV6-4 to TRBJ2-3; no reliable D call. The source was CD4+ T cells from PBMCs cultured with SARS-CoV-2 spike peptides, collected after COVID-19 vaccination. The CDR3 coding sequence is TGTGCCAGCAGTGACAGGGTTGGGGATACGCAGTATTTT. Translation: CASSDRVGDTQYF.